Listed here are 2 T cell receptor beta chains from one sample, sequenced in a study of shared T cell receptors in the human thymus. Measured with immunoSEQ multiplex PCR; TCRdb has only the in-frame clones, and not every one. This table holds about 380,000 clones, 95% found once. Sequenced material: thymocytes. These receptors were taken from a human donor.

The chain couples TRBV29-1 to TRBJ2-7; 7 nucleotides align to TRBD1. Germline CDR1 and CDR2: SQVTM and ANQGSEA. After removal of 6 bases from V and 2 bases from J, the junction contained 13 bases not matched to a gene. The CDR3 loop spans 15 amino acids. CDR3 in DNA: TGCAGCGTCACCCAGGGGGTAGGGGATCCCTACGAGCAGTACTTC. Its translation is CSVTQGVGDPYEQYF.

The chain carries TRBV12-5 and TRBJ2-5; a possible D gene is TRBD2 (5 bases). The CDR3 spans 14 residues. V lost 1 base to trimming and J lost 4 bases, with 10 bases between them. CDR1 LGHNT and CDR2 FRNRAP come from the germline V gene. In DNA form, the CDR3 reads TGTGCTAGTGGTTTGGGGGCGGGCAGAGAGACCCAGTACTTC. Encoded protein: CASGLGAGRETQYF.